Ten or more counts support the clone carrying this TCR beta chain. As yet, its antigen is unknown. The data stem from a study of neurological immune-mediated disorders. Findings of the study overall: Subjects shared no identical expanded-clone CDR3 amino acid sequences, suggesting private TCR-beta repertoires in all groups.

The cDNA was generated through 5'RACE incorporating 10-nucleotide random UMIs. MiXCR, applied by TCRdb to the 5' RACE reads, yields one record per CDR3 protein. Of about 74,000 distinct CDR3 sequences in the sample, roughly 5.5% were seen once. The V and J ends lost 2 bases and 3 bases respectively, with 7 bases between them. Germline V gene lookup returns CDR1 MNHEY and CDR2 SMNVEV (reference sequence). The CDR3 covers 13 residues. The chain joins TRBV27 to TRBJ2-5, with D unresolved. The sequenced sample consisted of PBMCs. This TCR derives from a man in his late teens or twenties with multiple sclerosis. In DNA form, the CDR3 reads TGTGCCAGCAGTTTAGATTCGGAAGAGACCCAGTACTTC. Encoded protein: CASSLDSEETQYF.